This T cell receptor (beta chain) was documented in a study of T cell changes during pregnancy in multiple sclerosis (dated by TCRdb to about 2019). About the investigation overall: The study examined how the T cell repertoire changed over the course of pregnancy in women with multiple sclerosis.

This clone was found once. Its cognate antigen has yet to be identified. There are no base qualities to consult, and no much larger clone falls within one base. Reading from cysteine to phenylalanine, the CDR3 counts 16 amino acids. The entry retains the CDR3 DNA only, 48 bases that are in frame from base 1. Via the germline V gene, CDR1 is MDHEN and CDR2 SYDVKM. Ends trimmed: V by 3 bases, J by 3 bases; bases unmatched to a gene: 11. Receptor libraries were prepared by the immunoSEQ multiplex PCR assay. Not all clones reach the TCRdb copy of this immuneACCESS table, which keeps in-frame sequences only. Checked studies attribute under half of the gap to unresolved V genes and leave the rest unexplained. For this sample the table gives tens of thousands of clones, of which 90% were detected only once. Roughly an eighth of the sample rests with the top ten.

The clonotype comes from a female donor with multiple sclerosis, enrolled in a pregnancy study. The chain is encoded by TRBV28 joined to TRBJ2-7; 7 middle bases align to TRBD1. Sample: CD8+ T cells from peripheral blood mononuclear cells, taken in the first trimester of pregnancy. The nucleotides read TGTGCCAGCAGTTTTGGAGTGACAGGGCTGGACTACGAGCAGTACTTC. It specifies CASSFGVTGLDYEQYF.